These T cell receptor beta chains were read from a single sample in a study of shared clonotypes between healthy human individuals. Method: immunoSEQ multiplex PCR; TCRdb's copy keeps in-frame clones and lacks some. The table shows about 960,000 clones, with approximately 80% occurring only once. Sequenced material: memory CD4+ T cells sorted from blood. All receptors derive from a man between 18 and 29 years old in good health. Both conserved end residues are part of each CDR3.

>TRBJ1-1|TRBV7-2
CASSPITGINTEAFF
>TRBJ2-7|TRBV7-9
CASSPPYRTGAYEQYF
>TRBJ2-5|TRBV29-1
CSVGSKGAETQYF
>TRBJ1-2|TRBV28
CASSLGGQGKNGYTF
>TRBJ2-2|TRBV30
CAWRVDTGELFF
>TRBJ1-4|TRBV25-1
CASRGQGGSNEKLFF
>TRBJ1-5|TRBV28
CASSLGPYYQPQHF
>TRBJ2-1|TRBV15
CATMGTSGEGYNEQFF
>TRBJ2-3|TRBV7-2
CASSLGSGRTDTQYF
>TRBJ2-5|TRBV29-1
CSVLGGGQETQYF
>TRBJ1-6|TRBV7-9
CASSSPGGQGNNSPLHF
>TRBJ2-3|TRBV2
CASSDDHYPTPRQYF
>TRBJ2-3|TRBV5-1
CASSSADSSTDTQYF
>TRBJ2-7|TRBV4-1
CASSQGGFIGSYADEQYF
>TRBJ2-7|TRBV4-2
CASSQDLPGLAGDSYEQYF
>TRBJ2-7|TRBV6-6
CASSYAQGGYEQYF
>TRBJ2-1|TRBV30
CAWSPGLAGVGEQFF